This T cell receptor beta chain was recorded in a study of blood T cell repertoires in COVID-19. Study as a whole: PBMCs, B-cell-depleted T cells, or T cells provided the cDNA or gDNA that made up the material.

Authors' methods: Reference gene primer amplification yielded estimated nucleated cell counts. Sequencing was performed with immunoSEQ multiplex PCR; in TCRdb, only in-frame clones are kept and a portion is missing. V, J and clone size are those of that table, while D and trimming were read from the DNA. The profile covers 200,000 to 250,000 clones, with 88% appearing a single time and about 1.5% taken by the ten largest. The germline CDR1 and CDR2 sequences are MGHDK and SYGVNS. The CDR3 contains 16 residues. V was trimmed by 2 bases and J by 7 bases, leaving 17 bases between them. The sequenced sample consisted of peripheral blood. The clonotype was recovered from a man aged 18 to 29 with active or convalescent COVID-19. The chain has TRBV25-1 and TRBJ2-2; possibly TRBD2 for D (6 bases). Here the CDR3 reads CASSERGGQGGGELFF. DNA of the CDR3: TGTGCCAGCAGTGAAAGGGGTGGGCAGGGAGGCGGGGAGCTGTTTTTT.